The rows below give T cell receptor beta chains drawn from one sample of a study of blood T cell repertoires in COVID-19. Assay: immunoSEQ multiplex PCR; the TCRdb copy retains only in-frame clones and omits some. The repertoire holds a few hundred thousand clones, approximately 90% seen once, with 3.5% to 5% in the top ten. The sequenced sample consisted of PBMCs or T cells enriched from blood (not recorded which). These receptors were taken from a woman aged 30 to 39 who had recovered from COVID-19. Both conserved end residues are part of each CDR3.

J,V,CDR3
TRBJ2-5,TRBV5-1,CASSSGWIPQETQYF
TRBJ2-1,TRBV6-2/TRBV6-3,CASSASGTGSYNEQFF
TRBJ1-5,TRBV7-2,CASSTQGQPQHF
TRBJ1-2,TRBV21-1,CASSKEGGLPCSYGYTF
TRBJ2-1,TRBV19,CASTSGRDNEQFF
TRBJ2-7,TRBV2,CASSLRTGPGEQYF
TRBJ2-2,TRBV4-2,CASSQDGTPNTGELFF
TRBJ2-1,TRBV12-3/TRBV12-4,CASSSGPVFEQFF
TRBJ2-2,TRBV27,CASSRLADFLTGELFF
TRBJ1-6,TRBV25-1,CASSEELDSPLHF
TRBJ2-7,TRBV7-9,CASSHDGTSANEQYF
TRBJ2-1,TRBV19,CASTTGRDEQFF
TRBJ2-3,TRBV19,CASSLYRGGPKGDTQYF
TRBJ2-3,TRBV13,CASSQGGSHTDTQYF
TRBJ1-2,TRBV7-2,CASSSATTGFYGYTF
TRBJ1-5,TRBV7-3,CASSLTHGQPQHF
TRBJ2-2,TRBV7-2,CASSLRTSSHTGELFF
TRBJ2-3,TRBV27,CASRSWDKRTDTQYF
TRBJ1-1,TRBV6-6,CASRGQGMNTEAFF
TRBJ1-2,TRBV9,CASSVGDRGLYGYTF
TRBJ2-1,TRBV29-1,CSVEFRTGYNEQFF
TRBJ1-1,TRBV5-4,CASSGSGQGYTEAFF
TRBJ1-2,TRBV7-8,CASNPGQRGGYTF
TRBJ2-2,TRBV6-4,CASRVSRGTGELFF
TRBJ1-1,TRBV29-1,CSAPGTPNTEAFF
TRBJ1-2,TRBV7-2,CASSLGPSGTNYGYTF
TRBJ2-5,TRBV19,CASSRTGVVYQETQYF
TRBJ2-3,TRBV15,CATSRLYTGDRTDTQYF
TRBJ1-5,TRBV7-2,CASSLGQGQQPQHF
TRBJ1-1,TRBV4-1,CASSQDGRRGTEAFF
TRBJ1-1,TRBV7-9,CASSLGQGQTAFF
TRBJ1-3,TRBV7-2,CATTQGVGNTIYF
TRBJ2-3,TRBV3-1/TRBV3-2,CASSIGLEGTQYF
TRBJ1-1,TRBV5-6,CASSLPGNTEAFF
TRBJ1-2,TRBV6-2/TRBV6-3,CASSKQGANYGYTF
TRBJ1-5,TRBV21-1,CASSKATGGVQPQHF
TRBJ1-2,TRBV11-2,CASSLVSSEGYTF
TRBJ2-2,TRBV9,CASSAGVANTGELFF
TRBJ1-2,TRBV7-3,CASSQSRGTGYTF
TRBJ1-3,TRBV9,CASNPGSSGNTIYF
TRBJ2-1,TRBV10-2,CAIRGQSYNEQFF
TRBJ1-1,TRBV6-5,CASSSVNTEAFF
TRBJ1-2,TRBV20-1,CSASDRGLGYTF
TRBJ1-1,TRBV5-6,CASSPAGGTGTEAFF
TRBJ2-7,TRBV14,CASSSDRGGDEQYF
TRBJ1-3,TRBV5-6,CASSRGGSPGNTIYF
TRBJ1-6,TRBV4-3,CASSQDRTGNSPLHF
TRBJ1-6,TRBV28,CASSTVGGSHDNSPLHF
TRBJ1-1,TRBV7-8,CASSFRSVNTEAFF
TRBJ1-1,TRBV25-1,CASSPGQGAGTEAFF
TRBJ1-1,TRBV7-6,CASRPGHVNTEAFF